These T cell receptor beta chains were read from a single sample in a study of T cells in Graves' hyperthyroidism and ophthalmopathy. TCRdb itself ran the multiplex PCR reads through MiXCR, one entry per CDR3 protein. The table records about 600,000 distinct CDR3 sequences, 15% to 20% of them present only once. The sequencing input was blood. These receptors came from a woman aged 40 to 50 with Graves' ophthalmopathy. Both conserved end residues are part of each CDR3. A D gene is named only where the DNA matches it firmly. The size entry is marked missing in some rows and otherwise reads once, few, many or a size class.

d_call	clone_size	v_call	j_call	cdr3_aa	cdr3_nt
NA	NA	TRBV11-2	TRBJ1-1	CASSRPAGINTEAFF	TGTGCCAGCAGCCGACCCGCAGGAATAAACACTGAAGCTTTCTTT
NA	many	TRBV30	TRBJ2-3	CAWTRLERTDTQYF	TGTGCCTGGACTAGACTAGAAAGGACAGATACGCAGTATTTT
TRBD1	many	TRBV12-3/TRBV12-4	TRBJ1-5	CASSPSRDRERRRQPQHF	TGTGCCAGCAGTCCGTCCCGGGACAGGGAAAGAAGGCGTCAGCCCCAGCATTTT
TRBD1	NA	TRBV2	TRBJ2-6	CASGPGQDSF	TGTGCCAGCGGTCCGGGACAGGACTCTTTC
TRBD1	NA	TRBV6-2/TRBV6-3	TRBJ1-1	CASNKPGQVDTEAFF	TGTGCCAGCAATAAACCGGGACAGGTCGATACTGAAGCTTTCTTT
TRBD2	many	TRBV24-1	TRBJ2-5	CATSRSGGETQYF	TGTGCCACCAGTCGGTCGGGGGGGGAGACCCAGTACTTC
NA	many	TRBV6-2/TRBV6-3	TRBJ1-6	CASSLTGHPNSPLHF	TGTGCCAGCAGTCTGACGGGACACCCAAATTCACCCCTCCACTTT
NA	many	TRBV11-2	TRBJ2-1	CASSSPLRGGYNEQFF	TGTGCCAGCAGCTCACCCCTCCGGGGTGGCTACAATGAGCAGTTCTTC
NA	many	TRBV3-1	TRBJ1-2	CASSQGGGSGRYGYTF	TGTGCCAGCAGCCAAGGCGGGGGCTCCGGGCGCTATGGCTACACCTTC
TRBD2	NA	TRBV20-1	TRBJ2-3	CSARDPAGGTDTQYF	TGCAGTGCTAGAGATCCCGCGGGAGGCACAGATACGCAGTATTTT
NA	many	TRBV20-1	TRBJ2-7	CSARSVKGIDEQYF	TGCAGTGCTAGATCGGTTAAAGGGATCGACGAGCAGTACTTC
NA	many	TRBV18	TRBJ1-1	CASSPYSWTANTEAFF	TGTGCCAGCTCACCATATTCGTGGACAGCGAACACTGAAGCTTTCTTT
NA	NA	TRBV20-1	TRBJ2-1	CSAPIHGGGDEQFF	TGCAGTGCTCCGATTCACGGGGGCGGGGATGAGCAGTTCTTC
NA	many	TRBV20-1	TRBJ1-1	CSAAKGAEAFF	TGCAGTGCGGCTAAGGGAGCTGAAGCTTTCTTT
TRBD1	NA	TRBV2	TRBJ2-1	CASSVAGGYNEQFF	TGTGCCAGCAGTGTAGCAGGGGGCTACAATGAGCAGTTCTTC
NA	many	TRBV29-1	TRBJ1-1	CSASRVLNTEAFF	TGCAGTGCCTCCAGGGTCCTGAACACTGAAGCTTTCTTT
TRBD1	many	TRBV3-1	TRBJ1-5	CASSTGTGEWPQHF	TGTGCCAGCAGCACCGGGACAGGGGAATGGCCCCAGCATTTT
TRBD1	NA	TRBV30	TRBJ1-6	CAWNAETGYNSPLHF	TGTGCCTGGAACGCAGAGACAGGGTATAATTCACCCCTCCACTTT
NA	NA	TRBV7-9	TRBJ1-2	CASSPRNYGYTF	TGTGCCAGCAGCCCAAGAAACTATGGCTACACCTTC
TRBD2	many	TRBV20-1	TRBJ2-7	CSASRGGLNEQYF	TGCAGTGCTAGCCGGGGGGGCCTCAACGAGCAGTACTTC
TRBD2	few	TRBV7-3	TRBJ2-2	CASSLNSAGGSGELFF	TGTGCCAGCAGCTTAAATTCGGCGGGGGGCTCCGGGGAGCTGTTTTTT
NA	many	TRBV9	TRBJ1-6	CASSLRTDSPLHF	TGTGCCAGCAGCCTCCGGACGGATTCACCCCTCCACTTT
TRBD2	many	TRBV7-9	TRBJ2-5	CASSSMSGGPRETQYF	TGTGCCAGCAGCTCGATGAGCGGGGGGCCGAGGGAGACCCAGTACTTC
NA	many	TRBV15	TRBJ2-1	CATSRDSHSSSYNEQFF	TGTGCCACCAGCAGAGACTCCCACTCGAGCTCCTACAATGAGCAGTTCTTC
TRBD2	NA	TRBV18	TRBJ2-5	CASSPPGRLAGVETQYF	TGTGCCAGCTCACCACCCGGGAGACTAGCGGGGGTAGAGACCCAGTACTTC
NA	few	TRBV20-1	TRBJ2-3	CSVGWHSTDTQYF	TGCAGCGTTGGTTGGCACAGCACAGATACGCAGTATTTT
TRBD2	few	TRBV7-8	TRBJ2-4	CASSELAGGLGKNIQYF	TGTGCCAGCAGTGAGCTAGCGGGGGGGCTGGGCAAAAACATTCAGTACTTC
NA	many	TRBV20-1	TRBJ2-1	CSAREGSSSYNEQFF	TGCAGTGCTAGGGAGGGAAGTAGCTCCTACAATGAGCAGTTCTTC
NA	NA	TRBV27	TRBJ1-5	CASSPGGGGQPQHF	TGTGCCAGCAGCCCGGGAGGGGGGGGTCAGCCCCAGCATTTT
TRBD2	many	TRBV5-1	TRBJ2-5	CASSLFTSDETQYF	TGCGCCAGCAGCTTGTTTACTAGCGATGAGACCCAGTACTTC
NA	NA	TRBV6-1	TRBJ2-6	CATWKPGANVLTF	TGTGCCACCTGGAAACCTGGGGCCAACGTCCTGACTTTC